Listed below are T cell receptor beta chains from one sample, sequenced in a study of T-cell memory formation after mild COVID-19. TCRdb re-analysed the 5' RACE reads in MiXCR, keeping a single row per CDR3 protein. The table records hundreds of thousands of distinct CDR3 sequences, around 18% of them present only once. The material sequenced was PBMCs or a T cell subset sorted from them (not recorded which). These receptors all come from an adult woman who had mild COVID-19 (a few samples of this study predate the infection). Cell type and time point are not known. Both conserved end residues are trimmed from each CDR3. Some rows have no size entry. The others give once, few or many, or a class for an expanded clone.

cdr3_length v_call clone_size cdr3_aa
14 TRBV20-1 . SAPTALRTGGHEQY
6 TRBV10-3 . AFREQY
9 TRBV20-1 . SALHGYEQY
14 TRBV6-1 . ASSYDLTGRGSPLH
13 TRBV4-3 few ASSQALGLGNEQF
12 TRBV6-5 . ASSYSRGFSEAF
15 TRBV6-2/TRBV6-3 . ASSIFLARGENTEAF
11 TRBV5-1 . ASSLAPEGEQF
14 TRBV9 . ASSGNVGTGANVLT
11 TRBV12-3/TRBV12-4 . ASTRPGDTEAF
10 TRBV15 . ATSREAGPQH
13 TRBV7-6 few ASSRDGENTGELF
12 TRBV27 . ASSHRDISYEQY
15 TRBV11-3 . ASSSSPGTVMAGELF
12 TRBV12-3/TRBV12-4 few ASSFTAMNTEAF
12 TRBV12-3/TRBV12-4 few ASSPSGGFREQF
12 TRBV30 few AWRSSGGADTQY
12 TRBV29-1 . SVTQNPMNTEAF
13 TRBV12-3/TRBV12-4 . ASGPGEYGNYGYT
15 TRBV7-8 . ASSHGQTSGVAGELF
14 TRBV7-8 . ASSPAGTSGYNEQF
11 TRBV20-1 . SVRQGTAHEQY
12 TRBV3-1 few ASSPREGNYGYT
13 TRBV30 . AWSRSSGVGQPQH
12 TRBV12-3/TRBV12-4 few ASSFLGPPYEQY
13 TRBV5-1 . ASSQAGPNTGELF